The next 8 T cell receptor beta chains were all read from a single sample in a study of identical twins. Via MiXCR, TCRdb re-called the 5' RACE reads, giving one row per CDR3 protein. This table holds hundreds of thousands of distinct CDR3 sequences, less than 9% found once. These data are also associated with another study on yellow fever vaccine responses in identical twins.

The sequenced material came from PBMCs. The receptors were sampled from a young woman in good health.

This clonotype has just a few counts. This rearrangement joins TRBV12-3 or TRBV12-4 to TRBJ1-2, with TRBD1 matching over 8 bases. The CDR3 is made up of 15 amino acids. The trim removed 5 bases at V and 3 bases at J, leaving 8 bases unmatched. CDR3 sequence (DNA): TGTGCCAGCAGTCGAGGACAGGGCGGAGACTATGGCTACACCTTC. It encodes CASSRGQGGDYGYTF.

This clonotype showed up many times. This sequence joins TRBV3-1 and TRBJ2-2; TRBD2 might be the D (7 bases). V lost 1 base, J lost 8 bases, and 14 bases lay in between. Germline lookup yields CDR1 LGHDT and CDR2 YNNKEL (reference sequence). The CDR3 contains 15 residues. The CDR3 bases are TGTGCCAGCAGCCAAGGGGGGGGCGCATCAGGGGAGCTGTTTTTT. The encoded protein is CASSQGGGASGELFF.

This clonotype was seen more than once but under ten times. The V call is TRBV7-8, the J call TRBJ1-3; unclear D gene. V lost 6 bases and J lost 0, with 15 bases in between. The germline CDR1 and CDR2 sequences are SGHVS and FQNEAQ. The CDR3 consists of 16 residues. The CDR3 spells CASSHPGSNSGNTIYF. DNA for the CDR3: TGTGCCAGCAGTCACCCGGGCAGTAACTCTGGAAACACCATATATTTT.

This clonotype was seen only a few times. The chain carries TRBV20-1 and TRBJ2-7, with 8 bases fitting TRBD1. The V gene's germline CDR1 is DFQATT and CDR2 SNEGSKA (reference sequence). Trimming cost V 6 bases and J 2 bases; bases outside gene matches: 9. The CDR3 consists of 14 residues. The CDR3 is CSARGRISTYEQYV. CDR3 sequence (DNA): TGCAGTGCCAGGGGGCGAATAAGCACCTACGAGCAGTACGTC.

This clonotype was seen ten or more times. V usage is TRBV5-6 and J usage is TRBJ2-7; D is perhaps TRBD2 (5 bases). The CDR3 covers 15 residues. The germline V and J ends were trimmed by 1 base and 3 bases, with 14 bases remaining between them. Germline V CDR1 and CDR2: SGHDT, YYEEEE. CDR3 nucleotide sequence: TGTGCCAGCAGCTTGTTACGGCGGGTGTTCTACGAGCAGTACTTC. Amino acids: CASSLLRRVFYEQYF. Full variable domain (outside the CDR3, taken from reference TRBV5-6 and TRBJ2-7): DAGVTQSPTHLIKTRGQQVTLRCSPKSGHDTVSWYQQALGQGPQFIFQYYEEEERQRGNFPDRFSGHQFPNYSSELNVNALLLGDSALYLCASSLLRRVFYEQYFGPGTRLTVT.

In its sample, this clonotype was seen many times. The rearrangement uses TRBV29-1 and TRBJ2-1, with a possible D match to TRBD1 (7 bases). CDR1 and CDR2 from the germline V gene are SQVTM and ANQGSEA. Trimming removed 4 bases at V and 3 bases at J, with 22 bases between. This CDR3 is 17 amino acids long. This CDR3 reads CSVVFRGDGAGYNEQFF. For the CDR3, the DNA is TGCAGCGTTGTTTTCAGGGGGGACGGAGCCGGCTACAATGAGCAGTTCTTC.

This sequence joins TRBV27 and TRBJ2-6; 8 positions agree with TRBD2. V lost 7 bases to trimming and J lost 0 bases; unmatched junction nucleotides: 11. The length of the CDR3 is 18 residues. Per the germline V gene, CDR1 is MNHEY and CDR2 is SMNVEV (reference sequence). CDR3 in DNA: TGTGCCAGCACTGACGGTTTAGCGGGGACCTCTGGGGCCAACGTCCTGACTTTC. It translates to CASTDGLAGTSGANVLTF.

This clonotype occurred a few times. This chain uses TRBV19 with TRBJ1-5; TRBD1 is a possible D gene (5 bases). Trimming pared 6 bases from V and 5 bases from J, leaving 11 bases between. CDR3 size: 13 residues. Germline V lookup: CDR1 LNHDA, CDR2 SQIVND (reference sequence). The CDR3 sequence: CASRPVGDQPQHF. CDR3 nucleotides: TGTGCCAGTAGGCCGGTGGGGGATCAGCCCCAGCATTTT. Full variable domain (missing parts from reference TRBV19 and TRBJ1-5): DGGITQSPKYLFRKEGQNVTLSCEQNLNHDAMYWYRQDPGQGLRLIYYSQIVNDFQKGDIAEGYSVSREKKESFPLTVTSAQKNPTAFYLCASRPVGDQPQHFGDGTRLSIL.